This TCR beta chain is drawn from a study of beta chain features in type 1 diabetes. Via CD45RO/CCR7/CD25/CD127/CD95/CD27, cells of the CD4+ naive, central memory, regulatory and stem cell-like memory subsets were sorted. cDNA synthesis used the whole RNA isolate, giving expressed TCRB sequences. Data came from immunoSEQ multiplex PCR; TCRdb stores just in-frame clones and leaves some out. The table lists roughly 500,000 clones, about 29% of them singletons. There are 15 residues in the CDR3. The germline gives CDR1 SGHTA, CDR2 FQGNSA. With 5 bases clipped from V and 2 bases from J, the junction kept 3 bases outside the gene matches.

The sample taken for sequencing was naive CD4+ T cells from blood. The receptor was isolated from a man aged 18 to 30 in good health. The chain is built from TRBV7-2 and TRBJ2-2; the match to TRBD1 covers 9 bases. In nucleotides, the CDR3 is TGTGCCAGCAGCGTACAGGGGGCCAACACCGGGGAGCTGTTTTTT. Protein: CASSVQGANTGELFF.